This TCR beta chain was documented in a study of PD-1 blockade in mismatch repair-deficient tumors. General observations from the study: Rapid post-treatment expansion, then contraction, generally preceding radiologic response, marked tumor-resident clones.

About this clone itself: The antigen remains unidentified.

Germline V gives CDR1 SGHRS, CDR2 YFSETQ. The junction had 7 bases not matched to a gene; V was cut back by 4 bases and J by 8 bases. The CDR3 is 14 amino acids. The data were produced by immunoSEQ multiplex PCR, yet TCRdb's version contains in-frame clones alone and is incomplete. The sample holds approximately 9,800 clones, 75% to 90% seen once. The V and J genes are TRBV5-1 and TRBJ1-4, with 8 nucleotides matching TRBD1. The source was PBMCs, collected approximately 48 weeks after starting pembrolizumab. The source is an adult with mismatch repair-deficient cancer. This CDR3 reads CASSMTGAGEKLFF. In nucleotides, the CDR3 is TGCGCCAGCAGCATGACAGGGGCTGGAGAAAAACTGTTTTTT.